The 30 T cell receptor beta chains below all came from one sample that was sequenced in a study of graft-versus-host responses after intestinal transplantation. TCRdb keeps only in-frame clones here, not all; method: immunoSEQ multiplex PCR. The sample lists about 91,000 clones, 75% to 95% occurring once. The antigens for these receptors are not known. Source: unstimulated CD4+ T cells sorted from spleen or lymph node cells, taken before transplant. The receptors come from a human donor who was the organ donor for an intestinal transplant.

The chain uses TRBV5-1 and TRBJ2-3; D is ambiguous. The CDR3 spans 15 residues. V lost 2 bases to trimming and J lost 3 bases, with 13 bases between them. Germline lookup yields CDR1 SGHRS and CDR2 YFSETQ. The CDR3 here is CASSFLPPPTDTQYF. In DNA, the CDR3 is TGCGCCAGCAGCTTCCTACCACCTCCAACAGATACGCAGTATTTT.

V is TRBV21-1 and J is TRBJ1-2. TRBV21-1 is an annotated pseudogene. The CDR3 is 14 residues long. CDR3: CASSSRRRPYGYTF. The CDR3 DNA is TGTGCCAGCAGCTCACGGCGGCGGCCCTATGGCTACACCTTC.

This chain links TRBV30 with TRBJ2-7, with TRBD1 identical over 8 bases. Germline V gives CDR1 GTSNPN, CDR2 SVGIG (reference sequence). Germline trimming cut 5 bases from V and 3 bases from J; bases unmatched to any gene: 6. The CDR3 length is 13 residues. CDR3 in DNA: TGTGCCTGGGGGACAGGAGAATTCTACGAGCAGTACTTC. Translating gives CAWGTGEFYEQYF.

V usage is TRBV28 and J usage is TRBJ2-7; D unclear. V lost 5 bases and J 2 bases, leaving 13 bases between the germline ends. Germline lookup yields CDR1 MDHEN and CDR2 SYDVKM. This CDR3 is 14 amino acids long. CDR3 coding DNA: TGTGCCAGCAGTGGGCAGCCCTTAACCTACGAGCAGTACTTC. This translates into CASSGQPLTYEQYF.

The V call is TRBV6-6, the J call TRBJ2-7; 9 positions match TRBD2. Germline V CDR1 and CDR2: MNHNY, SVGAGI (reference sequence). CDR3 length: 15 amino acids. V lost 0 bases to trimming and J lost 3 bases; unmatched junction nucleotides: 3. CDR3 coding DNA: TGTGCCAGCAGTTACTCGCTTAGCGGGAGCTACGAGCAGTACTTC. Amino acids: CASSYSLSGSYEQYF.

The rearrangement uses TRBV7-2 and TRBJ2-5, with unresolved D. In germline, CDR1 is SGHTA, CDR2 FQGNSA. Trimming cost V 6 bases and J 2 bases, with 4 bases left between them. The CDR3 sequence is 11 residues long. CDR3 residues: CASSPQETQYF. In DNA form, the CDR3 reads TGTGCCAGCAGTCCGCAAGAGACCCAGTACTTC. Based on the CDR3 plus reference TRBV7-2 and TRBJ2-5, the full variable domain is GAGVSQSPSNKVTEKGKDVELRCDPISGHTALYWYRQSLGQGLEFLIYFQGNSAPDKSGLPSDRFSAERTGGSVSTLTIQRTQQEDSAVYLCASSPQETQYFGPGTRLLVL.

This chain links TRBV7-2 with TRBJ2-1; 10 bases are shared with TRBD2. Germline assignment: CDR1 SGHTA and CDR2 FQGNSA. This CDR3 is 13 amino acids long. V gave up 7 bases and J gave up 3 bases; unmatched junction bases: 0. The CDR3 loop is CASKRGGYNEQFF. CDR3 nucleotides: TGTGCCAGCAAGCGGGGGGGCTACAATGAGCAGTTCTTC.

CDR3 loop: CASSLRDRGPLEQYF. The DNA for the CDR3 is TGTGCCAGCAGCTTACGCGACAGGGGGCCTCTCGAGCAGTACTTC. V is TRBV7-2 and J is TRBJ2-7; 10 bases agree with TRBD1. The CDR3 consists of 15 residues. Losses at the gene ends were 2 bases for V and 6 bases for J; bases not matched to a gene: 7. The germline V gene encodes CDR1 SGHTA and CDR2 FQGNSA.

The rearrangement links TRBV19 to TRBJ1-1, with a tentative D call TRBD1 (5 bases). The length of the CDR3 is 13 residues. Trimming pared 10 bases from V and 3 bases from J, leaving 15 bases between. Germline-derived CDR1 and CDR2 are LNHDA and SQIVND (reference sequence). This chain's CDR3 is CATGQGIYTEAFF. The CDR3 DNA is TGTGCCACAGGGCAGGGCATCTACACTGAAGCTTTCTTT.

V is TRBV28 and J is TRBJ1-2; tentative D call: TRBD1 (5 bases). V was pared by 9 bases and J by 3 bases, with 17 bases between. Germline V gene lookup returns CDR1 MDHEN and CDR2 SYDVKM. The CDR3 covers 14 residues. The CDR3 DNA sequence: TGTGCCAGTCAATCGGGGGACGGTTACTATGGCTACACCTTC. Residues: CASQSGDGYYGYTF.

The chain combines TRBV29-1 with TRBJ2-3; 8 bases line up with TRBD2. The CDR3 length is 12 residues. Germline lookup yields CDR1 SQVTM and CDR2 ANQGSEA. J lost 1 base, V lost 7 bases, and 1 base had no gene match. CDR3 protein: CSGREGTDTQYF. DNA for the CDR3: TGCAGCGGGCGGGAGGGCACAGATACGCAGTATTTT.

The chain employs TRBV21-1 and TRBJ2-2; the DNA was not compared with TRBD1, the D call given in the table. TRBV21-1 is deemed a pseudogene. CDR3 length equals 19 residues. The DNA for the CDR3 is TGTGCCAGCAGCAAAGAGCGCTGCCGGGACAGGGGATACACCGGGGAGCTGTTTTTT. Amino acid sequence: CASSKERCRDRGYTGELFF.

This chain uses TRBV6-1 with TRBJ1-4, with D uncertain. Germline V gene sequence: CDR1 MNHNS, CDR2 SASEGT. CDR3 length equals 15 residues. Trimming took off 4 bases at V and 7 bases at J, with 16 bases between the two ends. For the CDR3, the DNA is TGTGCCAGCAGTGGGGCCCGCGAGGGCGGTGAAAAACTGTTTTTT. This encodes CASSGAREGGEKLFF.

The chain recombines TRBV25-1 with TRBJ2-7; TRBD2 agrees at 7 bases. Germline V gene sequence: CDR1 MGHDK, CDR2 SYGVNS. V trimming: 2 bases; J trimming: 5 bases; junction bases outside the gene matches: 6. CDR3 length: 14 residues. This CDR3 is CASSERRETNEQYF. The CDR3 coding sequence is TGTGCCAGCAGTGAACGGCGGGAGACGAACGAGCAGTACTTC.

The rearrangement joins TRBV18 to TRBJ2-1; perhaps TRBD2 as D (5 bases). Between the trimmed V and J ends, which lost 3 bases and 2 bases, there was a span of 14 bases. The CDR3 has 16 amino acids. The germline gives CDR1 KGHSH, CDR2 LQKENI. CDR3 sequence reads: CASSPYSGVAYNEQFF. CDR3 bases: TGTGCCAGCTCACCTTATTCCGGGGTGGCCTACAATGAGCAGTTCTTC.

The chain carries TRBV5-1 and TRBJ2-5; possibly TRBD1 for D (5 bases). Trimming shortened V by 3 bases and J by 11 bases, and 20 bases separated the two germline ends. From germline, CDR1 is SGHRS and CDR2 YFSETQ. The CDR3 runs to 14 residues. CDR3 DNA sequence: TGCGCCAGCAGCTCTCTACAGGAACTGGGTGAGCAGTACTTC. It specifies CASSSLQELGEQYF.

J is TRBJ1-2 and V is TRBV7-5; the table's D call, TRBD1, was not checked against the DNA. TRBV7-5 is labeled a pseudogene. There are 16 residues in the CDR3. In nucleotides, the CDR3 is TGTGCCAGAAGCTTAGTTGGGACAGGGGATTACTATGGCTACACCTTC. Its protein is CARSLVGTGDYYGYTF.

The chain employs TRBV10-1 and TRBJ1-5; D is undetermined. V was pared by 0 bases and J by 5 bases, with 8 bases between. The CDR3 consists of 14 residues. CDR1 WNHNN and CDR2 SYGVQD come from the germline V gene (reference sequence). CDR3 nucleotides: TGCGCCAGCAGTGAGTCGAAGGAGGATCAGCCCCAGCATTTT. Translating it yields CASSESKEDQPQHF.

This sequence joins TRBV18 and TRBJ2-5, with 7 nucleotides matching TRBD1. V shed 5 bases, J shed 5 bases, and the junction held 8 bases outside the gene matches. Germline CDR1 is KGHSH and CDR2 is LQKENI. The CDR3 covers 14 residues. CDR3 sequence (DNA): TGTGCCAGCTCATCGACAGGGTCGGGGGAGACCCAGTACTTC. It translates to CASSSTGSGETQYF.

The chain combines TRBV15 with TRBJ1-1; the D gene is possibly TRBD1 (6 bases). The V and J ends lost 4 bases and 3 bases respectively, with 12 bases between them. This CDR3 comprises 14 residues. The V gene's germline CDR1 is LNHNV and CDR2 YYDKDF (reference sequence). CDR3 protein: CATSTRQADTEAFF. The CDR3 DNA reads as TGTGCCACCAGCACCAGACAGGCGGACACTGAAGCTTTCTTT.

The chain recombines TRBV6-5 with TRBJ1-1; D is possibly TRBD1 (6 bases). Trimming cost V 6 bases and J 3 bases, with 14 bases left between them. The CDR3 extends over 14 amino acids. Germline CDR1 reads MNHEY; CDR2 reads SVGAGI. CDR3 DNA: TGTGCCAGCAGCAGAATAAAGGGGGACACTGAAGCTTTCTTT. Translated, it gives CASSRIKGDTEAFF.

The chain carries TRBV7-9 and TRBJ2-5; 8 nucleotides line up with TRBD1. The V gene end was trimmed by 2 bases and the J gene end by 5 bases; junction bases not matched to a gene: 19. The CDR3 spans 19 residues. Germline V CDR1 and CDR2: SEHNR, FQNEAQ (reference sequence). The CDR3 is CASSLLGLGDTGGLETQYF. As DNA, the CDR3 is TGTGCCAGCAGCTTATTGGGTTTGGGAGACACAGGGGGTTTGGAGACCCAGTACTTC.

CDR3 nucleotides: TGTGCCAGTAGTTCTTCAGGGGATATTATCCCAGATACGCAGTATTTT. It is translated as CASSSSGDIIPDTQYF. The chain links TRBV19 to TRBJ2-3; a weak D match, TRBD1 (6 bases). In germline, CDR1 is LNHDA, CDR2 SQIVND (reference sequence). The V gene lost 5 bases and the J gene lost 4 bases, with 19 bases spanning the gap. There are 16 residues in the CDR3.

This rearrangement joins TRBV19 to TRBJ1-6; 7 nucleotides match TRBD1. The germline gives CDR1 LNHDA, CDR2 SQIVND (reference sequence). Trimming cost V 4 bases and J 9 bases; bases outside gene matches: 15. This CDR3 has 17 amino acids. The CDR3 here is CASSKRPGTERISPLHF. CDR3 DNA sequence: TGTGCCAGTAGTAAGCGTCCCGGGACAGAAAGAATTTCACCCCTCCACTTT.

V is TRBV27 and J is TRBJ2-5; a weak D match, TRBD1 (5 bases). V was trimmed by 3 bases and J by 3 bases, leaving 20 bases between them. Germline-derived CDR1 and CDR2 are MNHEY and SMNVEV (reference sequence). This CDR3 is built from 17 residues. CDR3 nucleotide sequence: TGTGCCAGCAGTTTTGTGTGGTCTCCCTGGGGCAAAGAGACCCAGTACTTC. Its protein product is CASSFVWSPWGKETQYF.

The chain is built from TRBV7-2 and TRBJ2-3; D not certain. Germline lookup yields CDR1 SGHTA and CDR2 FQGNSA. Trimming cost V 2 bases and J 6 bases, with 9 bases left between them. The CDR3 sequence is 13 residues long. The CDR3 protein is CASSLSLADTQYF. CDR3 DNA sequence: TGTGCCAGCAGCTTATCCCTGGCCGATACGCAGTATTTT.

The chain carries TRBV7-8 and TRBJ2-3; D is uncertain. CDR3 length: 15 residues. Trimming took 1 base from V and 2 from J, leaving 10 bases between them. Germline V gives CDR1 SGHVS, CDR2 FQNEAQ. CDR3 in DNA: TGTGCCAGCAGCTTAGAAGGAGCGTACACAGATACGCAGTATTTT. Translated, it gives CASSLEGAYTDTQYF.

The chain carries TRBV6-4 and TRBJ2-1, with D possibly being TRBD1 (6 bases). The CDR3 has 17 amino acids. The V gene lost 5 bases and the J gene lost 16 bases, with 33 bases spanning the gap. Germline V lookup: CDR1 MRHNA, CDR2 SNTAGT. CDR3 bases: TGTGCCAGCAGTTCCTATTTTCTACGGGACACCCACCGGGGTATATTCTTC. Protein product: CASSSYFLRDTHRGIFF.

The CDR3 reads CSARWGTVTYF. The DNA for the CDR3 is TGCAGTGCTAGGTGGGGGACAGTGACGTACTTC. The chain couples TRBV20-1 to TRBJ2-7; TRBD1 matches 7 bases. The CDR3 consists of 11 residues. J gave up 12 bases and V 3 bases, and 8 bases lay outside the gene matches. Per the germline V gene, CDR1 is DFQATT and CDR2 is SNEGSKA (reference sequence).

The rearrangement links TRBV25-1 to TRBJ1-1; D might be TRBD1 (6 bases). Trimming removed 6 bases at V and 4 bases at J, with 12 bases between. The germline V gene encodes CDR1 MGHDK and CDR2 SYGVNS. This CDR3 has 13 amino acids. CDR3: CASRGGAITEAFF. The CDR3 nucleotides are TGTGCCAGCAGGGGGGGGGCTATCACTGAAGCTTTCTTT.